Below, 16 T cell receptor beta chains from the same sample are listed, as sequenced in a study of tumor-infiltrating lymphocytes in localized non-small cell lung cancer. Generated by immunoSEQ multiplex PCR, the TCRdb table keeps only in-frame clones and is missing some. This table holds approximately 9,500 clones, about 75% found once. The sequenced material came from uninvolved lung tissue not adjacent to the tumor. Source of these receptors: a human donor with non-small cell lung cancer.

V gene TRBV5-1 combines with J gene TRBJ2-3; D remains ambiguous. Per the germline V gene, CDR1 is SGHRS and CDR2 is YFSETQ. The CDR3 spans 14 residues. The ends were cut back, 6 bases at V and 5 bases at J, with 16 bases in the middle. The CDR3 reads CASTNPDKGDTQYF. CDR3 DNA sequence: TGCGCCAGCACCAATCCGGATAAGGGAGATACGCAGTATTTT.

CDR3 sequence: CASHGLGSYEQYF. In DNA form, the CDR3 reads TGTGCCAGCCACGGACTGGGGAGCTACGAGCAGTACTTC. This chain links TRBV6-5 with TRBJ2-7; a possible D gene is TRBD2 (5 bases). V lost 8 bases, J lost 3 bases, and 14 bases lay in between. The CDR3 is 13 amino acids. CDR1 MNHEY and CDR2 SVGAGI come from the germline V gene.

J is TRBJ1-2 and V is TRBV25-1, with D possibly being TRBD1 (6 bases). Germline V gene sequence: CDR1 MGHDK, CDR2 SYGVNS. V was trimmed by 0 bases and J by 7 bases, leaving 9 bases between them. The length of the CDR3 is 13 residues. CDR3 bases: TGTGCCAGCAGTGAATACAGGGGTTTTGGCTACACCTTC. Translating it yields CASSEYRGFGYTF.

The rearrangement joins TRBV29-1 to TRBJ1-1, with 8 bases that match TRBD1. CDR1 and CDR2 from the germline V gene are SQVTM and ANQGSEA. The CDR3 is 14 amino acids. V was pared by 6 bases and J by 0 bases, with 6 bases of the junction left unmatched. Here the CDR3 reads CSVSRTGMNTEAFF. The CDR3 DNA reads as TGCAGCGTGAGTCGGACAGGGATGAACACTGAAGCTTTCTTT. The variable domain in full, with the rest retrieved from reference TRBV29-1 and TRBJ1-1, is SAVISQKPSRDICQRGTSLTIQCQVDSQVTMMFWYRQQPGQSLTLIATANQGSEATYESGFVIDKFPISRPNLTFSTLTVSNMSPEDSSIYLCSVSRTGMNTEAFFGQGTRLTVV.

This clone was recorded a few times. The V call is TRBV5-1, the J call TRBJ1-1, with 7 bases matching TRBD1. In germline, CDR1 is SGHRS, CDR2 YFSETQ. V gave up 1 base and J gave up 1 base; unmatched junction bases: 4. The CDR3 runs to 15 residues. CDR3 region: CASSLQTGTNTEAFF. CDR3 coding DNA: TGCGCCAGCAGCTTGCAGACAGGGACGAACACTGAAGCTTTCTTT.

The J gene is TRBJ1-1, the V gene TRBV19; D gene unclear. The CDR3 consists of 13 residues. Trimming stripped 3 bases from V and 1 base from J, with 6 bases between. Looked up from germline, CDR1 is LNHDA and CDR2 is SQIVND (reference sequence). This chain's CDR3 is CASSILPNTEAFF. CDR3 nucleotides: TGTGCCAGTAGTATCCTACCGAACACTGAAGCTTTCTTT.

The chain has TRBV5-1 and TRBJ2-5; maybe TRBD1 (5 bases). The CDR3 sequence is 16 residues long. Trimming took 0 bases from V and 4 from J, leaving 16 bases between them. CDR1 and CDR2 from the germline V gene are SGHRS and YFSETQ. CDR3 protein: CASSLARDSNLETQYF. In DNA form, the CDR3 reads TGCGCCAGCAGCTTGGCCAGGGATAGCAATTTAGAGACCCAGTACTTC.

The J gene is TRBJ2-3, the V gene TRBV5-1, with 9 bases aligning to TRBD1. This CDR3 comprises 17 residues. The germline V gene has CDR1 SGHRS and CDR2 YFSETQ. With 4 bases clipped from V and 0 bases from J, the junction kept 9 bases outside the gene matches. The CDR3: CASSVGQGPISTDTQYF. The CDR3 nucleotides are TGCGCCAGCAGCGTCGGACAGGGGCCCATAAGCACAGATACGCAGTATTTT.

This clone is labeled medium-sized. The chain uses TRBV5-6 and TRBJ2-7, with D perhaps TRBD1 (7 bases). This CDR3 spans 15 amino acids. V gave up 2 bases and J gave up 4 bases, with 16 bases separating them. The germline gives CDR1 SGHDT, CDR2 YYEEEE. CDR3 nucleotide sequence: TGTGCCAGCAGCTTCCCCTCCAGGGGGGCGTACGAGCAGTACTTC. This sequence encodes CASSFPSRGAYEQYF. Full variable domain (outside the CDR3, taken from reference TRBV5-6 and TRBJ2-7): DAGVTQSPTHLIKTRGQQVTLRCSPKSGHDTVSWYQQALGQGPQFIFQYYEEEERQRGNFPDRFSGHQFPNYSSELNVNALLLGDSALYLCASSFPSRGAYEQYFGPGTRLTVT.

The chain uses TRBV4-2 and TRBJ2-2; a possible D gene is TRBD1 (5 bases). Germline loops: CDR1 LGHNA, CDR2 YNFKEQ. This CDR3 has 14 amino acids. V was trimmed by 2 bases and J by 4 bases, leaving 8 bases between them. The CDR3 protein is CASSQIRGTGELFF. The CDR3 nucleotides read TGTGCCAGCAGCCAAATAAGGGGCACCGGGGAGCTGTTTTTT.

The chain recombines TRBV11-2 with TRBJ2-1; D might be TRBD1 or TRBD2, each matching 5 bases. CDR1 SGHAT and CDR2 FQNNGV come from the germline V gene. V lost 5 bases and J lost 9, with 20 bases in between. The CDR3 extends over 15 amino acids. In DNA, the CDR3 is TGTGCCAGCAGCAAAGAGGGGCTTGTGGGGAGTGAGCAGTTCTTC. This codes for CASSKEGLVGSEQFF.

This chain connects TRBV10-1 to TRBJ2-1, with 7 positions matching TRBD1. Losses at the gene ends were 3 bases for V and 8 bases for J; bases not matched to a gene: 7. Per germline, CDR1 WNHNN and CDR2 SYGVQD (reference sequence). The CDR3 loop spans 14 amino acids. Here the CDR3 DNA reads TGCGCCAGCAGTGAAACAAACAGGGGCGATGAGCAGTTCTTC. Translation gives CASSETNRGDEQFF.

This clone was observed a single time. V is TRBV29-1 and J is TRBJ1-2; 7 nucleotides line up with TRBD1. Germline assignment: CDR1 SQVTM and CDR2 ANQGSEA. The CDR3 spans 13 residues. V gave up 3 bases and J gave up 4 bases; unmatched junction bases: 5. CDR3 DNA sequence: TGCAGCGTTGAGAGGGGGCAGTCCTATGGCTACACCTTC. This encodes CSVERGQSYGYTF.

This chain joins TRBV30 and TRBJ2-7, with D maybe TRBD2 (7 bases). This CDR3 is built from 15 residues. The V gene's germline CDR1 is GTSNPN and CDR2 SVGIG (reference sequence). Trimming removed 0 bases from V and 7 bases from J, with 19 bases in between. The CDR3 loop is CAWSVRTRGVWEQYF. The CDR3 DNA reads TGTGCCTGGAGTGTACGGACTAGGGGGGTGTGGGAGCAGTACTTC.

This clone was observed once. This rearrangement joins TRBV11-3 to TRBJ2-7, with unresolved D. Germline assignment: CDR1 SGHNT and CDR2 YENEEA. The V gene lost 3 bases and the J gene lost 2 bases, with 8 bases spanning the gap. The CDR3 is 13 amino acids. CDR3 protein: CASSLGPAYEQYF. CDR3 in DNA: TGTGCCAGCAGCTTGGGCCCCGCCTACGAGCAGTACTTC.

This clone came up a few times. This sequence joins TRBV19 and TRBJ1-5; 8 bases align to TRBD1. Per the germline V gene, CDR1 is LNHDA and CDR2 is SQIVND (reference sequence). This CDR3 is built from 15 residues. With 5 bases clipped from V and 6 bases from J, the junction kept 9 bases outside the gene matches. The CDR3 DNA is TGTGCCAGTAGTTCGACCGGGACAGGCCGTCAGCCCCAGCATTTT. This gives the protein CASSSTGTGRQPQHF.